The present T cell receptor (beta chain) was sequenced within a study of T cell repertoires in cytomegalovirus infection (dated by TCRdb to the late 2010s). Turning to the overall study: Recently identified HLA-C-restricted CMV epitopes, whose presentation resists viral immunomodulation, were targeted by peptide stimulations together with well-studied HLA-B-restricted epitopes. The HLA type of each donor mattered for the analysis, because public TCR beta signatures pointed to carriage of CMV infection along with the matching HLA type.

The sequencer was an Illumina HiSeq 1500. TCRdb trimmed the raw reads at Q25, called clones with MiXCR and kept productive beta chains. For every CDR3 protein sequence, its rows merge into one entry that carries the most common genes and DNA. The sample table lists fewer than 350,000 distinct CDR3 sequences, 25% to 35% of them with a count of one. The top ten clones comprise roughly 20% of the sample. In this sample, this clonotype turned up once. This clone's antigen is unknown. No qualities accompany the bases; no much larger clone lies one base away. One read gives only weak evidence. General conclusions and limits of the study: The ex vivo response was dominated by HLA-C-restricted CMV-specific TCR beta clonotypes, which also provided the single most frequent clonotype in two of eight donors. In both this cohort and an independent cohort of some 380 donors, the cumulative frequency of public TCR beta family members distinguished carriers of CMV infection plus the relevant HLA type.

Taken from cysteine to phenylalanine, the CDR3 has 14 residues. This entry keeps only the CDR3 DNA: 42 bases, framed from base 1. V lost 0 bases and J lost 5 bases, and the count of bases not matched to a germline gene is 4. The germline V gene encodes CDR1 GTSNPN and CDR2 SVGIG (reference sequence). Interpreted using the paper, the treatment or condition label stands for: in vitro stimulation with specific CMV peptide epitopes to enrich CMV-specific T cells. This receptor was obtained from a human donor in good health (CMV status not recorded). Some clones in this sample may be carry-over from other donors' samples. The specimen was cultured PBMCs, collected from culture after CMV antigen stimulation. The sequence joins TRBV30 to TRBJ1-3, and TRBD1 aligns with 7 junction nucleotides. The CDR3: CAWSVVGQRNTIYF. The DNA sequence is TGTGCCTGGAGTGTAGTGGGACAGCGAAACACCATATATTTT.